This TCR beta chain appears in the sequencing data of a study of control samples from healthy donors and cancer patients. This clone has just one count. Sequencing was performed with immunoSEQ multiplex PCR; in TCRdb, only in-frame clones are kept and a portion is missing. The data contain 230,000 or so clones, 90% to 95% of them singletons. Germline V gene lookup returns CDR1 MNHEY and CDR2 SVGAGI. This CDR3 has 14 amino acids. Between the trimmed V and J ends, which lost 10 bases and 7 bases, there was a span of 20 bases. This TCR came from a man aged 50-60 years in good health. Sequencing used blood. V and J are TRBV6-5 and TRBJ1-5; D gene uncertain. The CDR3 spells CATGDIRVVQPQHF. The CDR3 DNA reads TGTGCCACCGGAGACATCCGGGTCGTCCAGCCCCAGCATTTT.